A selection of T cell receptor beta chains follows, all from one sample in a study of T cell changes during pregnancy in multiple sclerosis. The assay was immunoSEQ multiplex PCR, and TCRdb's table has in-frame clones only and misses some. The sample contains about 120,000 clones, under 95% of which appear only once. The sequenced sample was peripheral blood, obtained before pregnancy. These receptors were taken from a female donor with multiple sclerosis, enrolled in a pregnancy study. Each CDR3 is given without its conserved first and last residue. Each record gives: J gene, V gene, CDR3 protein.

>TRBJ1-2|TRBV5-1
ASSLGQGLGGYT
>TRBJ2-5|TRBV7-9
ASSLAQSGGETQY
>TRBJ1-5|TRBV2
ASTRIEGVNNQPQH
>TRBJ1-5|TRBV19
ASSFRQAGAYQPQH
>TRBJ2-3|TRBV7-9
ASSPPGGAHPGDTQY
>TRBJ1-1|TRBV4-2
ASSSDRGGTEAF
>TRBJ2-5|TRBV9
ASSFTTGGQETQY
>TRBJ2-5|TRBV18
ASSPTDRVDQETQY
>TRBJ2-3|TRBV19
ASSIPVPVTDTQY
>TRBJ1-3|TRBV7-3
ASSRTGAGNTIY
>TRBJ1-1|TRBV13
ASSLGGGERGYTEAF
>TRBJ1-4|TRBV18
ASSKEATNEKLF
>TRBJ2-7|TRBV7-9
ASSLTDRGVSEQY
>TRBJ2-5|TRBV9
ASSTAAETQY
>TRBJ1-1|TRBV29-1
SVAPGAGDTEAF
>TRBJ2-1|TRBV18
ASSPLGAGGNNEQF
>TRBJ2-7|TRBV4-1
ASSQEVVGLGSHEQY
>TRBJ2-1|TRBV28
ASSLWGGTNSEQF
>TRBJ1-4|TRBV5-4
ASSSTRDRDEKLF
>TRBJ2-5|TRBV18
ASSLLIAGEETQY
>TRBJ2-1|TRBV18
ASSPAGFNEQF
>TRBJ1-5|TRBV9
ASSPREGGQPQH
>TRBJ1-2|TRBV25-1
ASRATGGSDGYT
>TRBJ1-1|TRBV5-1
ASSRRSEQGRSTEAF
>TRBJ2-7|TRBV30
AWSVRQGLPYEQY
>TRBJ1-1|TRBV9
ASSIEGLLNTEAF
>TRBJ1-2|TRBV25-1
ASSDTGQAGYT
>TRBJ2-7|TRBV7-9
ASSLDSGEQY
>TRBJ1-1|TRBV7-9
ASSYRANTEAF
>TRBJ2-7|TRBV7-9
ASSLGSLYEQY